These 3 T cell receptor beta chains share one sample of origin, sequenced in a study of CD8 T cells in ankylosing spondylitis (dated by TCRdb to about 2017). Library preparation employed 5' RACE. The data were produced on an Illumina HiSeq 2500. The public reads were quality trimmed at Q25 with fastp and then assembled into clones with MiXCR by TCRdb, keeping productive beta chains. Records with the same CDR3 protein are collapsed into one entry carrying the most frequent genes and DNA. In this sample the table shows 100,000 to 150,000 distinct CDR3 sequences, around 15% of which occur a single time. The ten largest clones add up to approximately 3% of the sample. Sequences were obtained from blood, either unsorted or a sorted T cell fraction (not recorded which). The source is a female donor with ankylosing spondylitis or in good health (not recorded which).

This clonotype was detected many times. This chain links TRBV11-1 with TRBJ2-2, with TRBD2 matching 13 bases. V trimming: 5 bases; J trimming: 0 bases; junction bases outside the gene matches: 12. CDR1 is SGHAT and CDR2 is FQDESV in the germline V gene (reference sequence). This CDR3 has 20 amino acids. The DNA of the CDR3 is TGTGCCAGCAGCCGCACCCAACTAGCGGGAGGGCCCTCGAACACCGGGGAGCTGTTTTTT. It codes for CASSRTQLAGGPSNTGELFF.

The CDR3 region is CASSTTSGRRSDTDTQYF. CDR3 in DNA: TGCGCCAGCAGCACGACTAGCGGGAGACGTAGTGATACAGATACGCAGTATTTT. The V call is TRBV5-1, the J call TRBJ2-3; 12 nucleotides match TRBD2. Germline CDR1 and CDR2: SGHRS and YFSETQ. The V gene end was trimmed by 4 bases and the J gene end by 3 bases; junction bases not matched to a gene: 12. This CDR3 has 18 amino acids.

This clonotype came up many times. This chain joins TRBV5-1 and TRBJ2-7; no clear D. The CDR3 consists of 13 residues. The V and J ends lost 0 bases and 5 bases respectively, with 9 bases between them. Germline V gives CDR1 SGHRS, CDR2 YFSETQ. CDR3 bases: TGCGCCAGCAGCTTGGGGGGTCCCGACGAGCAGTACTTC. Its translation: CASSLGGPDEQYF.